These 2 T cell receptor beta chains were all obtained from the same sample, sequenced in a study of blood T cell repertoires in COVID-19. Sequencing used immunoSEQ multiplex PCR; TCRdb keeps in-frame clones, though not all of them. The sample lists approximately 92,000 clones; 70% to 90% were seen once. The specimen was peripheral blood. The receptors stem from a man aged 45-65 years with acute or convalescent COVID-19.

V gene TRBV7-9 combines with J gene TRBJ1-1; 8 bases are shared with TRBD1. CDR1 SEHNR and CDR2 FQNEAQ come from the germline V gene (reference sequence). Losses at the gene ends were 5 bases for V and 0 bases for J; bases not matched to a gene: 5. The CDR3 is 15 amino acids. CDR3 residues: CASSERQGLNTEAFF. CDR3 DNA: TGTGCCAGCAGCGAGCGACAGGGGTTGAACACTGAAGCTTTCTTT.

The chain links TRBV19 to TRBJ2-7; possibly TRBD2 for D (5 bases). The CDR3 has 17 amino acids. V shed 4 bases and J shed 3 bases, with 22 bases lying between them. Germline assignment: CDR1 LNHDA and CDR2 SQIVND (reference sequence). DNA for the CDR3: TGTGCCAGTAGTAAAACCCTAGAAGCTTGGGAGAGCTACGAGCAGTACTTC. Translating it yields CASSKTLEAWESYEQYF.